This TCR beta chain was obtained from a study of spatial heterogeneity in lung cancer. This clonotype was seen more than once but under ten times. Time point described: blood at routine non-recurrence follow-up after resection. Sequencing was performed on whole RNA extracted from tumor and nontumor lung tissue, or from frozen PBMC, and the material was left unsorted. The CDR3 extends over 15 amino acids. Germline lookup yields CDR1 SGHRS and CDR2 YFSETQ. With V trimmed by 4 bases and J by 6 bases, 3 bases remained unmatched. A unique molecular identifier was carried by every single TCR cDNA molecule. MiXCR, run by TCRdb on the 5' RACE reads, gives a single entry per CDR3 protein. This sample has 25,000 or so distinct CDR3 sequences, with around 5.9% found just once.

This chain connects TRBV5-1 to TRBJ2-3, with TRBD2 identical over 15 bases. This sequence was found in a male donor with early-stage non-small cell lung cancer. The specimen comprised PBMCs, sampled at follow-up. The CDR3 region has the DNA TGCGCCAGCAGCCGGACTAGCGGGAGGGAGGATACGCAGTATTTT. This codes for CASSRTSGREDTQYF. Using reference TRBV5-1 and TRBJ2-3 for the parts outside the CDR3, the full variable domain is KAGVTQTPRYLIKTRGQQVTLSCSPISGHRSVSWYQQTPGQGLQFLFEYFSETQRNKGNFPGRFSGRQFSNSRSEMNVSTLELGDSALYLCASSRTSGREDTQYFGPGTRLTVL.